This entry lists 11 T cell receptor beta chains sequenced from one sample in a study of long-term antiretroviral therapy in people with HIV. The assay, immunoSEQ v3.0, was run at survey level. TCRdb keeps only in-frame clones here, not all; method: immunoSEQ multiplex PCR. This sample has tens of thousands of clones; around 92% occur once, and the top ten carry around 7.8%. The sequences come from unsorted PBMCs, collected 4.4 years after starting antiretroviral therapy. The receptors originated from a woman between 50 and 59 years old with HIV.

The V and J genes are TRBV6-5 and TRBJ1-3; a weak D match, TRBD1 (5 bases). V dropped 2 bases and J dropped 4 bases, with 12 bases sitting between them. This CDR3 spans 15 amino acids. The germline CDR1 and CDR2 sequences are MNHEY and SVGAGI. The CDR3 spells CASSYGKGRGNTIYF. DNA for the CDR3: TGTGCCAGCAGTTACGGGAAGGGGCGGGGAAACACCATATATTTT.

The rearrangement uses TRBV9 and TRBJ1-1; D not resolved. CDR1 and CDR2 from the germline V gene are SGDLS and YYNGEE. The ends were cut back, 4 bases at V and 11 bases at J, with 18 bases in the middle. CDR3 length: 13 amino acids. CDR3 region: CASSPPGRERAFF. The DNA for the CDR3 is TGTGCCAGCAGCCCTCCAGGACGGGAACGGGCTTTCTTT.

The gene calls are TRBV6-5 and TRBJ2-5; 8 positions match TRBD2. Germline V CDR1 and CDR2: MNHEY, SVGAGI. This CDR3 comprises 16 residues. V dropped 4 bases and J dropped 1; count of bases not matched to a gene: 8. The CDR3 DNA is TGTGCCAGCAGTTCCTCGGCTAGCGGGCCCCAAGAGACCCAGTACTTC. This gives the protein CASSSSASGPQETQYF.

The V call is TRBV10-3, the J call TRBJ1-1; perhaps TRBD1 as D (5 bases). In germline, CDR1 is ENHRY, CDR2 SYGVKD. There are 11 residues in the CDR3. V lost 11 bases, J lost 3 bases, and 10 bases lay in between. The CDR3 reads CAAVGDTEAFF. The DNA for the CDR3 is TGTGCCGCGGTGGGGGACACTGAAGCTTTCTTT.

This rearrangement joins TRBV11-2 to TRBJ2-3; no firm D call. CDR3 length: 12 amino acids. Trimming cost V 6 bases and J 6 bases, with 10 bases left between them. Germline assignment: CDR1 SGHAT and CDR2 FQNNGV. CDR3 sequence reads: CASREPGDTQYF. In DNA form, the CDR3 reads TGTGCCAGCAGAGAGCCCGGGGATACGCAGTATTTT.

This clone occurred once. The chain joins TRBV2 to TRBJ2-3; D call uncertain. The V gene lost 4 bases and the J gene lost 0 bases, with 2 bases spanning the gap. The CDR3 is 12 amino acids. The germline gives CDR1 SNHLY, CDR2 FYNNEI. The CDR3: CASSVSTDTQYF. The CDR3 region has the DNA TGTGCCAGCAGTGTAAGCACAGATACGCAGTATTTT. The variable domain in full, completed from reference TRBV2 and TRBJ2-3, reads EPEVTQTPSHQVTQMGQEVILRCVPISNHLYFYWYRQILGQKVEFLVSFYNNEISEKSEIFDDQFSVERPDGSNFTLKIRSTKLEDSAMYFCASSVSTDTQYFGPGTRLTVL.

This clone came up once. The rearrangement joins TRBV7-2 to TRBJ2-3, with no clear D. V was trimmed by 6 bases and J by 0 bases, leaving 7 bases between them. The germline CDR1 and CDR2 sequences are SGHTA and FQGNSA. The CDR3 sequence is 13 residues long. DNA of the CDR3: TGTGCCAGCAGTCAAGGAAGCACAGATACGCAGTATTTT. Residues: CASSQGSTDTQYF.

The V gene is TRBV5-1, the J gene TRBJ2-5, with 8 bases lining up with TRBD2. The CDR3 is 16 amino acids. Germline V gene lookup returns CDR1 SGHRS and CDR2 YFSETQ. J gave up 2 bases and V 4 bases, and 10 bases lay outside the gene matches. CDR3: CASSLLRSGGQETQYF. The CDR3, as DNA: TGCGCCAGCAGCCTCCTGAGGAGCGGGGGTCAAGAGACCCAGTACTTC.

The count of this clone is one. This chain uses TRBV11-3 with TRBJ2-1; the D gene is possibly TRBD1 (5 bases). The CDR3 totals 14 residues. Deletions cut 1 base from V and 9 bases from J, with 13 bases between. Germline-derived CDR1 and CDR2 are SGHNT and YENEEA. The CDR3 region is CASSLVQGVGEQFF. Written as DNA, the CDR3 is TGTGCCAGCAGCTTAGTTCAAGGGGTGGGTGAGCAGTTCTTC.

The chain joins TRBV30 to TRBJ2-4; D not certain. This CDR3 spans 14 amino acids. V was trimmed by 2 bases and J by 0 bases, leaving 8 bases between them. Germline values: CDR1 GTSNPN, CDR2 SVGIG (reference sequence). The CDR3 DNA sequence: TGTGCCTGGAGTTACAGCCTAGCCAAAAACATTCAGTACTTC. It translates to CAWSYSLAKNIQYF.

This rearrangement joins TRBV6-1 to TRBJ1-1, with D perhaps TRBD1 (5 bases). This CDR3 comprises 17 residues. Germline CDR1 reads MNHNS; CDR2 reads SASEGT. The V end lost 0 bases, the J end lost 1 base, and 15 bases lay between the germline ends. This CDR3 reads CASSEARGRVGNTEAFF. The CDR3 DNA reads as TGTGCCAGCAGTGAAGCCCGGGGGAGGGTAGGGAACACTGAAGCTTTCTTT.